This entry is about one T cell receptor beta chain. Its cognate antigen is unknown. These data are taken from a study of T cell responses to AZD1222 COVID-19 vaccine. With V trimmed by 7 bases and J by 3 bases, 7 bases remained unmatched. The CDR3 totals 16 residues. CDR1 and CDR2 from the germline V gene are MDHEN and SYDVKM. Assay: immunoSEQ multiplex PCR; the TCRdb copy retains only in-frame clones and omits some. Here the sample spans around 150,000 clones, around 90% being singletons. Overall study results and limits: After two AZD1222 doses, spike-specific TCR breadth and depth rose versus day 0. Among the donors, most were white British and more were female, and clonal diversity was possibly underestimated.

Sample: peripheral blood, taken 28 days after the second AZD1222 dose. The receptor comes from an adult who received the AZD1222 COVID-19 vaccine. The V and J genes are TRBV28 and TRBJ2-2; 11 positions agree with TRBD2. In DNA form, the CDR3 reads TGTGCCAGCAAAATAGCGGGAGGGGTGGACACCGGGGAGCTGTTTTTT. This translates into CASKIAGGVDTGELFF. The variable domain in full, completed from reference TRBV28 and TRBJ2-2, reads DVKVTQSSRYLVKRTGEKVFLECVQDMDHENMFWYRQDPGLGLRLIYFSYDVKMKEKGDIPEGYSVSREKKERFSLILESASTNQTSMYLCASKIAGGVDTGELFFGEGSRLTVL.